This T cell receptor (beta chain) was identified during a study of T cell responses to AZD1222 COVID-19 vaccine. Broader study findings: Spike-specific TCR breadth and depth were elevated following two AZD1222 doses. Donors were mostly white British, more females; clonal diversity possibly underestimated. Reports say nearly half of spike-specific TCRs go after unmutated variant regions. Every sample of the repertoires postdated the peak T cell response.

Data came from immunoSEQ multiplex PCR; TCRdb stores just in-frame clones and leaves some out. The sample includes 150,000 to 190,000 clones, approximately 86% of them seen just once. In this sample, this clone turned up a few times. Its antigen is as yet unknown. The trim removed 5 bases at V and 2 bases at J, leaving 11 bases unmatched. Germline-derived CDR1 and CDR2 are WSHSY and SAAADI. The CDR3 runs 17 residues. This receptor was taken from an adult who had recovered from COVID-19. The J gene is TRBJ2-5, the V gene TRBV10-2; 10 bases agree with TRBD2. Sequenced here: peripheral blood, sampled after recovery from COVID-19. The CDR3 DNA reads as TGCGCCAGCAGTTGGTCTAGCGGGAGTTTGGGGCAAGAGACCCAGTACTTC. Translation gives CASSWSSGSLGQETQYF.